This entry lists 4 T cell receptor beta chains sequenced from one sample in a study of identical twins. One entry per CDR3 protein, called by TCRdb with MiXCR from the 5' RACE reads. The sample has under 900,000 distinct CDR3 sequences, about 20% seen once. These data were also reused for a study on T cells expressing NK-cell markers.

Sequenced sample: PBMCs. The receptor set was obtained from a young woman in good health.

CDR3 loop: CASSLTPSGRFGNEQFF. CDR3 coding DNA: TGTGCCAGCAGCTTAACCCCTAGCGGGAGGTTCGGCAATGAGCAGTTCTTC. This chain joins TRBV7-9 and TRBJ2-1; TRBD2 matches at 11 bases. CDR1 and CDR2 (germline): SEHNR, FQNEAQ (reference sequence). The CDR3 has 17 amino acids. V lost 2 bases and J lost 6; bases outside the gene matches: 9.

The J gene is TRBJ2-3, the V gene TRBV25-1; unclear D gene. V gave up 6 bases and J gave up 2 bases, with 15 bases separating them. The length of the CDR3 is 15 residues. Germline V gene sequence: CDR1 MGHDK, CDR2 SYGVNS. CDR3 sequence (DNA): TGTGCCAGCAGCCCAGAGGCATTAACCACAGATACGCAGTATTTT. It codes for CASSPEALTTDTQYF.

The rearrangement joins TRBV7-8 to TRBJ2-3, with D perhaps matching TRBD1 (6 bases). Between the trimmed V and J ends, which lost 3 bases and 8 bases, there was a span of 18 bases. Germline CDR1 reads SGHVS; CDR2 reads FQNEAQ. The CDR3 contains 15 residues. The CDR3 is CASSFSTGFRGTQYF. DNA of the CDR3: TGTGCCAGCAGCTTTTCTACAGGGTTTCGGGGTACGCAGTATTTT.

The gene calls are TRBV19 and TRBJ2-1; D is uncertain. Trimming removed 6 bases from V and 5 bases from J, with 11 bases in between. Germline V gives CDR1 LNHDA, CDR2 SQIVND (reference sequence). The CDR3 contains 13 residues. The CDR3 DNA reads TGTGCCAGTAGCTTTCTAAGCCACAATGAGCAGTTCTTC. Protein product: CASSFLSHNEQFF.